These 18 T cell receptor beta chains originate from one sample sequenced in a study of cytotoxic CD8 clonotypes in ibrutinib-treated CLL. TCRdb's copy holds only in-frame clones and misses some; the assay was immunoSEQ multiplex PCR. The sample holds 130,000 or so clones; approximately 81% are singletons and the top ten take roughly 12%. The sequences come from PBMCs, collected after 12 months of ibrutinib treatment. Source of these receptors: a human donor with chronic lymphocytic leukemia.

This clone was seen a single time. The V gene is TRBV9, the J gene TRBJ2-1; 8 positions agree with TRBD2. J lost 5 bases, V lost 2 bases, and 9 bases had no gene match. The CDR3 has 16 residues. Germline V gives CDR1 SGDLS, CDR2 YYNGEE. CDR3 bases: TGTGCCAGCAGCGTTTTTCCGGGAGGGCCCCACAATGAGCAGTTCTTC. Amino acids: CASSVFPGGPHNEQFF. The variable domain in full, with the rest retrieved from reference TRBV9 and TRBJ2-1, is DSGVTQTPKHLITATGQRVTLRCSPRSGDLSVYWYQQSLDQGLQFLIQYYNGEERAKGNILERFSAQQFPDLHSELNLSSLELGDSALYFCASSVFPGGPHNEQFFGPGTRLTVL.

The V call is TRBV7-8, the J call TRBJ1-1, with 9 bases aligning to TRBD1. Germline V gives CDR1 SGHVS, CDR2 FQNEAQ. This CDR3 contains 15 residues. The V segment lost 5 bases and the J segment 7 bases; nucleotides outside the gene matches: 11. Here the CDR3 DNA reads TGTGCCAGCAGCCCCATGGGACAGGGAGGTTATGAAGCTTTCTTT. Translated, it gives CASSPMGQGGYEAFF.

This clone showed up just once. The J gene is TRBJ2-6, the V gene TRBV11-2; D is unresolved. V was cut by 2 bases and J by 0 bases, with 8 bases left in between. Looked up from germline, CDR1 is SGHAT and CDR2 is FQNNGV. This CDR3 has 16 amino acids. For the CDR3, the DNA is TGTGCCAGCAGCTTATTAGTGACCTCTGGGGCCAACGTCCTGACTTTC. It translates to CASSLLVTSGANVLTF.

This chain joins TRBV10-3 and TRBJ2-7, with unresolved D. Germline-derived CDR1 and CDR2 are ENHRY and SYGVKD. This CDR3 comprises 15 residues. V shed 4 bases and J shed 2 bases, with 15 bases lying between them. The CDR3 spells CAISARGVVPYEQYF. CDR3 nucleotide sequence: TGTGCCATCAGTGCAAGAGGAGTAGTCCCCTACGAGCAGTACTTC.

This clone occurred once. The chain joins TRBV11-2 to TRBJ1-3; tentative D call: TRBD1 (6 bases). From germline, CDR1 is SGHAT and CDR2 FQNNGV. The CDR3 totals 16 residues. V lost 7 bases, J lost 4 bases, and 20 bases lay in between. DNA for the CDR3: TGTGCCAGCACCAAGGAGAGGGGGGGCTCGGGAAACACCATATATTTT. Its protein product is CASTKERGGSGNTIYF.

V usage is TRBV27 and J usage is TRBJ2-1, with D maybe TRBD2 (5 bases). The V and J ends lost 2 bases and 7 bases respectively, with 6 bases between them. CDR1 MNHEY and CDR2 SMNVEV come from the germline V gene (reference sequence). The CDR3 sequence is 12 residues long. The CDR3 is CASSLPGNEQFF. As DNA, the CDR3 is TGTGCCAGCAGTTTACCGGGGAATGAGCAGTTCTTC.

The CDR3 loop is CAWSVVLSGYNEQFF. Written as DNA, the CDR3 is TGTGCCTGGAGTGTAGTCCTGAGCGGCTACAATGAGCAGTTCTTC. The V and J genes are TRBV30 and TRBJ2-1, with D possibly TRBD2 on 5 matching bases. The CDR3 has 15 residues. CDR1 GTSNPN and CDR2 SVGIG come from the germline V gene (reference sequence). V was trimmed by 0 bases and J by 3 bases, leaving 12 bases between them.

The gene calls are TRBV10-3 and TRBJ2-1; 14 nucleotides match TRBD2. The CDR3 length is 20 residues. Germline V gives CDR1 ENHRY, CDR2 SYGVKD. Trimming cost V 5 bases and J 0 bases; bases outside gene matches: 12. DNA for the CDR3: TGTGCCATCAGTCATTCGGGACTAGCGGGAGAGGGTAGCTCCTACAATGAGCAGTTCTTC. This codes for CAISHSGLAGEGSSYNEQFF.

Details on this clone: An end of the junction does not agree with germline; a read error may underlie this. Here the CDR3 DNA reads TGTGCTAGCAGCGGATCCGGGACAGGAAATGAAAAACTGTTTTTT. The encoded protein is CASSGSGTGNEKLFF. The chain uses TRBV7-7 and TRBJ1-4; 8 bases fit TRBD1. Germline lookup yields CDR1 SSHAT and CDR2 FNYEAQ (reference sequence). CDR3 length equals 15 residues. Combining the CDR3 with reference TRBV7-7 and TRBJ1-4 gives the whole variable domain GAGVSQSPRYKVTKRGQDVTLRCDPISSHATLYWYQQALGQGPEFLTYFNYEAQPDKSGLPSDRFSAERPEGSISTLTIQRTEQRDSAMYRCASSGSGTGNEKLFFGSGTQLSVL.

The rearrangement joins TRBV4-1 to TRBJ1-1; 7 nucleotides agree with TRBD1. Germline values: CDR1 MGHRA, CDR2 YSYEKL. The length of the CDR3 is 14 residues. V shed 5 bases, J shed 4 bases, and the junction held 7 bases outside the gene matches. CDR3 in DNA: TGCGCCAGCAGCGCATCCCAGGGGGGCACTGAAGCTTTCTTT. Protein product: CASSASQGGTEAFF.

This rearrangement joins TRBV4-3 to TRBJ2-1; D gene ambiguous. The germline V and J ends were trimmed by 10 bases and 5 bases, with 9 bases remaining between them. Germline assignment: CDR1 LGHNA and CDR2 YSLEER. CDR3 length: 11 residues. The CDR3 here is CATGGNNEQFF. The CDR3, as DNA: TGCGCCACTGGTGGGAACAATGAGCAGTTCTTC.

The rearrangement uses TRBV15 and TRBJ2-3; D is perhaps TRBD2 (6 bases). CDR1 is LNHNV, CDR2 YYDKDF, per germline (reference sequence). V was pared by 0 bases and J by 2 bases, with 15 bases between. The CDR3 spans 17 residues. CDR3 nucleotides: TGTGCCACCAGCAGAGATCTGCCTAGCGCATTCACAGATACGCAGTATTTT. This codes for CATSRDLPSAFTDTQYF.

This clone was counted a single time. This sequence joins TRBV5-1 and TRBJ2-3; weak D call: TRBD1 (6 bases). There are 16 residues in the CDR3. V gave up 4 bases and J gave up 5 bases, with 20 bases separating them. The germline gives CDR1 SGHRS, CDR2 YFSETQ. CDR3 in amino acids: CASSITVTGSQDTQYF. CDR3 DNA sequence: TGCGCCAGCAGCATTACAGTTACAGGGAGCCAAGATACGCAGTATTTT.

The chain couples TRBV7-6 to TRBJ2-2, with 11 bases lining up with TRBD2. The germline V gene encodes CDR1 SGHVS and CDR2 FNYEAQ. Trimming took 3 bases from V and 2 from J; bases not matched to a gene: 8. The CDR3 runs 18 residues. The CDR3 nucleotides are TGTGCCAGCAGCTTGGGGACTAGCGGAGCCTCCAACACCGGGGAGCTGTTTTTT. Translated: CASSLGTSGASNTGELFF.

With regard to this clone: The junction shows a germline mismatch at one end, possibly a read error. Here the CDR3 reads CAFRAGGSSTQYF. The CDR3 coding sequence is TGTGCCTTCAGGGCGGGAGGATCCTCTACGCAGTATTTT. The rearrangement joins TRBV10-3 to TRBJ2-3, with TRBD2 identical over 8 bases. This CDR3 contains 13 residues. CDR1 is ENHRY, CDR2 SYGVKD, per germline.

This clone was detected a few times. This sequence joins TRBV28 and TRBJ2-7, with 15 bases that match TRBD2. The CDR3 length is 15 residues. The V and J ends lost 6 bases and 9 bases, in that order; junction bases with no gene match: 9. The germline V gene has CDR1 MDHEN and CDR2 SYDVKM. CDR3 DNA: TGTGCCAGCAGAACCGGGACTAGCGGGGGGACGGGGCAGTACTTC. Translation gives CASRTGTSGGTGQYF.

This clone was seen more than once but under ten times. This chain joins TRBV18 and TRBJ1-2; possibly TRBD1 for D (6 bases). V lost 5 bases to trimming and J lost 4 bases, with 11 bases between them. Germline assignment: CDR1 KGHSH and CDR2 LQKENI. The CDR3 has 13 amino acids. The CDR3 nucleotides read TGTGCCAGCTCATCGGGACAAGGCTATGGCTACACCTTC. Translated, it gives CASSSGQGYGYTF.

CDR3 residues: CASSMNPMGNQPQHF. In DNA form, the CDR3 reads TGTGCCAGTAGTATGAACCCGATGGGTAATCAGCCCCAGCATTTT. V and J are TRBV19 and TRBJ1-5; D unclear. The V gene's germline CDR1 is LNHDA and CDR2 SQIVND (reference sequence). This CDR3 region has 15 residues. Trimming shortened V by 3 bases and J by 4 bases, and 13 bases separated the two germline ends. Combining the CDR3 with reference TRBV19 and TRBJ1-5 gives the whole variable domain DGGITQSPKYLFRKEGQNVTLSCEQNLNHDAMYWYRQDPGQGLRLIYYSQIVNDFQKGDIAEGYSVSREKKESFPLTVTSAQKNPTAFYLCASSMNPMGNQPQHFGDGTRLSIL.